The 32 T cell receptor beta chains below were found in one sample sequenced in a study of blood T cell repertoires in COVID-19. TCRdb keeps only in-frame clones here, not all; method: immunoSEQ multiplex PCR. The table includes approximately 110,000 clones, about two thirds detected once. Sequenced sample: peripheral blood. These receptor sequences come from a human donor with acute or convalescent COVID-19. The donor label of this sample is uncertain.

The rearrangement joins TRBV5-8 to TRBJ1-4; D is possibly TRBD1 (6 bases). This CDR3 has 15 amino acids. Trimming pared 4 bases from V and 3 bases from J, leaving 13 bases between. In germline, CDR1 is SGHTS, CDR2 YDEGEE. The CDR3 here is CASSPYRVPNEKLFF. In DNA form, the CDR3 reads TGTGCCAGCAGCCCTTACAGGGTTCCTAATGAAAAACTGTTTTTT. Complete variable domain (other parts from reference TRBV5-8 and TRBJ1-4): EAGVTQSPTHLIKTRGQQATLRCSPISGHTSVYWYQQALGLGLQFLLWYDEGEERNRGNFPPRFSGRQFPNYSSELNVNALELEDSALYLCASSPYRVPNEKLFFGSGTQLSVL.

The chain joins TRBV14 to TRBJ1-1, with D perhaps matching TRBD1 (5 bases). Germline assignment: CDR1 SGHDN and CDR2 FVKESK. This CDR3 is built from 16 residues. Trimming took off 4 bases at V and 4 bases at J, with 19 bases between the two ends. CDR3 coding DNA: TGTGCCAGCAGCCCTTCATTTACCGACAGATTCACTGAAGCTTTCTTT. It codes for CASSPSFTDRFTEAFF.

The chain couples TRBV12-3 or TRBV12-4 to TRBJ1-1; D gene unclear. The V end was cut by 2 bases, the J end by 11 bases, with 12 bases between. This CDR3 has 12 residues. The DNA for the CDR3 is TGTGCCAGCAGTTTAAGCGGCACCCTGGCTTTCTTT. Encoded protein: CASSLSGTLAFF.

The chain has TRBV7-8 and TRBJ1-2; perhaps TRBD1 as D (5 bases). V was clipped by 5 bases and J by 8 bases, with 12 bases between them. Germline V gene lookup returns CDR1 SGHVS and CDR2 FQNEAQ. This CDR3 region has 12 residues. The CDR3 region has the DNA TGTGCCAGCAGCCAGGGAGGGTTCGGCTACACCTTC. Translating gives CASSQGGFGYTF.

The chain links TRBV24-1 to TRBJ2-7, with D perhaps TRBD1 (6 bases). Germline CDR1 KGHDR, CDR2 SFDVKD. V lost 7 bases to trimming and J lost 3 bases, with 24 bases between them. The CDR3 runs to 17 residues. CDR3 coding DNA: TGTGCCACCAGGAATCCCCAGGGGCTCTCCCCACGCTACGAGCAGTACTTC. It codes for CATRNPQGLSPRYEQYF.

The chain uses TRBV28 and TRBJ2-5, with TRBD2 matching over 15 bases. Germline lookup yields CDR1 MDHEN and CDR2 SYDVKM. The CDR3 contains 18 residues. V lost 9 bases to trimming and J lost 0 bases; unmatched junction nucleotides: 11. CDR3 in DNA: TGTGCCAGTACATCGGGACTAGCGGGGGGTACGTACCAAGAGACCCAGTACTTC. Translating it yields CASTSGLAGGTYQETQYF.

V gene TRBV19 combines with J gene TRBJ1-2, with 7 bases identical to TRBD1. CDR1 is LNHDA and CDR2 is SQIVND in the germline V gene (reference sequence). Germline trimming cut 2 bases from V and 4 bases from J; bases unmatched to any gene: 13. This CDR3 is built from 17 residues. The CDR3 DNA follows: TGTGCCAGTAGTATATCGGCGGGAACAGGGGTAACCTATGGCTACACCTTC. It yields the protein CASSISAGTGVTYGYTF.

This rearrangement joins TRBV6-1 to TRBJ2-2; the match to TRBD1 covers 7 bases. Germline CDR1 MNHNS, CDR2 SASEGT. CDR3 length: 23 residues. Losses at the gene ends were 2 bases for V and 3 bases for J; bases not matched to a gene: 27. The CDR3 DNA follows: TGTGCCAGCAGTGAAACAATCTTTCGCCGCGTAGTTCCTGGGACAGCACACACCGGGGAGCTGTTTTTT. It specifies CASSETIFRRVVPGTAHTGELFF.

This chain links TRBV2 with TRBJ1-6; D might be TRBD1 (5 bases). Germline CDR1 is SNHLY and CDR2 is FYNNEI. Trimming cost V 3 bases and J 0 bases, with 15 bases left between them. This CDR3 is 18 amino acids long. CDR3 bases: TGTGCCAGCAGTGATATCGGGACTCTAGGCTCCTATAATTCACCCCTCCACTTT. Translation: CASSDIGTLGSYNSPLHF.

V is TRBV18 and J is TRBJ1-1; 7 positions match TRBD1. V lost 6 bases and J lost 8; bases outside the gene matches: 6. The CDR3 has 12 amino acids. The germline gives CDR1 KGHSH, CDR2 LQKENI. CDR3 nucleotides: TGTGCCAGCTCCCTAAACAGGGGAGAAGCTTTCTTT. It encodes CASSLNRGEAFF.

The J gene is TRBJ1-4, the V gene TRBV4-1; 9 positions agree with TRBD1. J was trimmed by 7 bases and V by 2 bases; bases with no gene match: 8. The CDR3 covers 16 residues. CDR1 and CDR2 from the germline V gene are MGHRA and YSYEKL. The DNA of the CDR3 is TGCGCCAGCAGCCAAAGGGACAGGGTGGGAGGTGAAAAACTGTTTTTT. It yields the protein CASSQRDRVGGEKLFF.

This rearrangement joins TRBV28 to TRBJ2-3; no clear D gene. CDR3 length: 13 amino acids. Looked up from germline, CDR1 is MDHEN and CDR2 is SYDVKM. Trimming removed 11 bases at V and 0 bases at J, with 12 bases between. The CDR3 loop reads CAFGASSTDTQYF. Here the CDR3 DNA reads TGTGCCTTCGGAGCGAGTAGCACAGATACGCAGTATTTT.

This clone occurred once. This chain joins TRBV11-3 and TRBJ2-2; possibly TRBD2 for D (5 bases). With 1 base removed from V and 4 bases from J, the gap between germline ends came to 10 bases. Looked up from germline, CDR1 is SGHNT and CDR2 is YENEEA. CDR3 length: 15 amino acids. DNA of the CDR3: TGTGCCAGCAGCTTAGGCCGGGATCCCACCGGGGAGCTGTTTTTT. It yields the protein CASSLGRDPTGELFF. The full variable domain, in which reference TRBV11-3 and TRBJ2-2 provide the parts outside the CDR3, is EAGVVQSPRYKIIEKKQPVAFWCNPISGHNTLYWYLQNLGQGPELLIRYENEEAVDDSQLPKDRFSAERLKGVDSTLKIQPAELGDSAVYLCASSLGRDPTGELFFGEGSRLTVL.

The chain has TRBV11-2 and TRBJ1-2; unclear D gene. Trimming cost V 0 bases and J 0 bases, with 8 bases left between them. Germline V gene lookup returns CDR1 SGHAT and CDR2 FQNNGV. This CDR3 comprises 15 residues. CDR3 residues: CASSLDPNPNYGYTF. The CDR3 DNA sequence: TGTGCCAGCAGCTTAGATCCTAACCCTAACTATGGCTACACCTTC.

This clone has a single count. The chain combines TRBV29-1 with TRBJ1-1, with TRBD1 matching 9 bases. From germline, CDR1 is SQVTM and CDR2 ANQGSEA. Trimming removed 5 bases from V and 0 bases from J; junction bases left unmatched: 1. This CDR3 is 13 amino acids long. The CDR3 bases are TGCAGCGTTTGGGACAGGGTGAACACTGAAGCTTTCTTT. Its protein product is CSVWDRVNTEAFF.

The CDR3 reads CASSPDRGRASYGYTF. CDR3 sequence (DNA): TGTGCCAGTAGTCCGGACAGGGGAAGGGCCTCCTATGGCTACACCTTC. V and J are TRBV19 and TRBJ1-2; TRBD1 matches 9 bases. CDR3 length: 16 residues. Germline CDR1 LNHDA, CDR2 SQIVND (reference sequence). J gave up 4 bases and V 5 bases, and 11 bases lay outside the gene matches.

The chain combines TRBV6-1 with TRBJ2-1, with TRBD2 identical over 10 bases. With V trimmed by 2 bases and J by 2 bases, 3 bases remained unmatched. CDR3 size: 16 residues. CDR1 is MNHNS and CDR2 is SASEGT in the germline V gene. CDR3 nucleotide sequence: TGTGCCAGCAGTGAACTGACTAGCGGGCCCTACAATGAGCAGTTCTTC. Residues: CASSELTSGPYNEQFF.

V gene TRBV29-1 combines with J gene TRBJ2-5; 10 bases are shared with TRBD1. The CDR3 is 14 amino acids. V lost 6 bases and J lost 0; bases outside the gene matches: 4. Germline loops: CDR1 SQVTM, CDR2 ANQGSEA. The CDR3 nucleotides read TGCAGCGTAAGCGGGACAGGGGACCAAGAGACCCAGTACTTC. Translation gives CSVSGTGDQETQYF.

The V call is TRBV4-2, the J call TRBJ1-2; D unresolved. This CDR3 has 15 residues. Trimming left V 3 bases short and J 7 bases short, with 18 bases between. Germline V gene lookup returns CDR1 LGHNA and CDR2 YNFKEQ. The CDR3 loop reads CASSHQTTEVAGYTF. The CDR3 nucleotides read TGTGCCAGCAGCCATCAGACTACGGAAGTAGCTGGCTACACCTTC.

The rearrangement uses TRBV28 and TRBJ2-2, with a weak D call TRBD2 (5 bases). The ends were cut back, 3 bases at V and 4 bases at J, with 15 bases in the middle. The V gene's germline CDR1 is MDHEN and CDR2 SYDVKM. The CDR3 covers 16 residues. The DNA of the CDR3 is TGTGCCAGCAGTTTGGGGTTGGGAGAGAGCACCGGGGAGCTGTTTTTT. Translating gives CASSLGLGESTGELFF.

This CDR3 reads CASSEARNRGGEKLFF. The CDR3 bases are TGTGCCAGCAGTGAAGCGAGGAACAGGGGTGGCGAAAAACTGTTTTTT. V is TRBV2 and J is TRBJ1-4; 7 bases are shared with TRBD1. Germline CDR1 is SNHLY and CDR2 is FYNNEI. The CDR3 covers 16 residues. V was pared by 0 bases and J by 8 bases, with 9 bases of the junction left unmatched.

The chain carries TRBV5-8 and TRBJ1-2; D is uncertain. Germline V gene data show CDR1 as SGHTS and CDR2 as YDEGEE. The V gene lost 0 bases and the J gene lost 8 bases, with 17 bases spanning the gap. This CDR3 is 15 amino acids long. The CDR3 DNA reads TGTGCCAGCAGCTTGGATGCGCGGGGAGGGAAAGGCTACACCTTC. This encodes CASSLDARGGKGYTF.

V and J are TRBV3-1 (or the pseudogene TRBV3-2) and TRBJ1-4; maybe TRBD1 (5 bases). V lost 3 bases and J lost 7, with 15 bases in between. The CDR3 spans 15 residues. Germline V gene data show CDR1 as LGHDT and CDR2 as YNNKEL (reference sequence). The CDR3 protein is CASSHPSGGGEKLFF. In nucleotides, the CDR3 is TGTGCCAGCAGCCACCCCTCCGGGGGAGGTGAAAAACTGTTTTTT.

This chain connects TRBV11-2 to TRBJ1-2; no reliable D call. The V gene's germline CDR1 is SGHAT and CDR2 FQNNGV. CDR3 length: 15 residues. Trimming took off 5 bases at V and 5 bases at J, with 18 bases between the two ends. The CDR3 region is CASSVGRAGYYGYTF. CDR3 in DNA: TGTGCCAGCAGCGTTGGTCGCGCAGGCTATTATGGCTACACCTTC.

The chain couples TRBV4-1 to TRBJ2-3; 10 nucleotides agree with TRBD2. From germline, CDR1 is MGHRA and CDR2 YSYEKL. The V and J ends lost 0 bases and 6 bases, in that order; junction bases with no gene match: 12. This CDR3 is 18 amino acids long. In DNA, the CDR3 is TGCGCCAGCAGCCAAGAAAGAGCTAGCGGGGGACGGTTCGATACGCAGTATTTT. This sequence encodes CASSQERASGGRFDTQYF.

The chain links TRBV12-3 or TRBV12-4 to TRBJ1-1, with D unresolved. Trimming removed 3 bases from V and 3 bases from J, with 8 bases in between. The CDR3 runs 13 residues. The CDR3 nucleotides read TGTGCCAGCAGTTTTGGCAGATACACTGAAGCTTTCTTT. As protein: CASSFGRYTEAFF.

A few counts support this clone. The rearrangement joins TRBV11-2 to TRBJ2-5, with 7 bases that match TRBD1. CDR1 and CDR2 (germline): SGHAT, FQNNGV. The CDR3 is 15 amino acids. J was trimmed by 5 bases and V by 5 bases; bases with no gene match: 11. CDR3 sequence reads: CASSMLEGAGETQYF. In DNA, the CDR3 is TGTGCCAGCAGCATGTTAGAGGGGGCCGGGGAGACCCAGTACTTC.

The V and J genes are TRBV9 and TRBJ2-3; perhaps TRBD1 as D (6 bases). V lost 4 bases, J lost 2 bases, and 17 bases lay in between. CDR3 size: 16 residues. Germline V lookup: CDR1 SGDLS, CDR2 YYNGEE. CDR3 in amino acids: CASSLSRVGATDTQYF. CDR3 DNA sequence: TGTGCCAGCAGCCTCTCCAGGGTGGGGGCCACAGATACGCAGTATTTT.

This chain uses TRBV28 with TRBJ2-7; 8 positions agree with TRBD1. J lost 0 bases, V lost 6 bases, and 10 bases had no gene match. This CDR3 has 16 amino acids. Germline assignment: CDR1 MDHEN and CDR2 SYDVKM. CDR3 sequence reads: CASSAGTGLSSYEQYV. The DNA for the CDR3 is TGTGCCAGCAGCGCCGGGACAGGCCTAAGCTCCTACGAGCAGTACGTC.

The chain links TRBV28 to TRBJ1-2; D remains unclear. The V end was cut by 5 bases, the J end by 4 bases, with 8 bases between. The CDR3 is 12 amino acids. Germline values: CDR1 MDHEN, CDR2 SYDVKM. CDR3 DNA: TGTGCCAGCAGTGAGGGTGGCTATGGCTACACCTTC. Translated: CASSEGGYGYTF.

J is TRBJ2-5 and V is TRBV18; a weak D match, TRBD2 (5 bases). The V end was cut by 0 bases, the J end by 5 bases, with 16 bases between. The CDR3 runs 16 residues. Germline lookup yields CDR1 KGHSH and CDR2 LQKENI. CDR3 DNA sequence: TGTGCCAGCTCACCACCGGCGCGGGCGGCTCGGGAGACCCAGTACTTC. It codes for CASSPPARAARETQYF.

The genes are TRBV30 and TRBJ1-1; no firm D call. Germline lookup yields CDR1 GTSNPN and CDR2 SVGIG (reference sequence). CDR3 size: 13 residues. Trimming left V 3 bases short and J 1 base short, with 9 bases between. CDR3 nucleotide sequence: TGTGCCTGGAGCCAAATGCGGAACACTGAAGCTTTCTTT. It translates to CAWSQMRNTEAFF.